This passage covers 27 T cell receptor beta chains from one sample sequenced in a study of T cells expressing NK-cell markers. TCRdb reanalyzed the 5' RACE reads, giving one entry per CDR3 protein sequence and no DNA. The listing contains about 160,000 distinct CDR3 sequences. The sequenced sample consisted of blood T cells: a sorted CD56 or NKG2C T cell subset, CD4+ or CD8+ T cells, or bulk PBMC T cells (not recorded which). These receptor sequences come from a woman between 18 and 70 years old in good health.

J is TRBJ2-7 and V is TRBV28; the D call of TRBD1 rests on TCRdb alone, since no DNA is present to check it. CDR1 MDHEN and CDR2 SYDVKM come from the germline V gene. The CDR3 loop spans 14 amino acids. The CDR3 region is CASSLGTPPWEQYF.

The CDR3: CASRYMWENTEAFF. The rearrangement links TRBV5-1 to TRBJ1-1. This CDR3 has 14 amino acids. Germline lookup yields CDR1 SGHRS and CDR2 YFSETQ.

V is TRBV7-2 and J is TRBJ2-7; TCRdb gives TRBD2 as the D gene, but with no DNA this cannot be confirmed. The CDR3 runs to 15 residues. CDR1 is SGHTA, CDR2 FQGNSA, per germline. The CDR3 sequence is CASSGGALRASEQYF.

The CDR3 is CSAATGTGPYNEQFF. This chain joins TRBV20-1 and TRBJ2-1; absent DNA, TCRdb's TRBD1 call cannot be checked. The CDR3 spans 15 residues. The germline gives CDR1 DFQATT, CDR2 SNEGSKA (reference sequence).

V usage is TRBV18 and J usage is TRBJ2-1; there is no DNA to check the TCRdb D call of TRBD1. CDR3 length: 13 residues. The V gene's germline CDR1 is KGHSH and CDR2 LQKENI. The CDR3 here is CASSMDRANEQFF.

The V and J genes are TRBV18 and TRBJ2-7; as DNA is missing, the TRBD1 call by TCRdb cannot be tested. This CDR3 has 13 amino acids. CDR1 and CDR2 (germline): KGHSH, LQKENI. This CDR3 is CASSPYRANEQYF.

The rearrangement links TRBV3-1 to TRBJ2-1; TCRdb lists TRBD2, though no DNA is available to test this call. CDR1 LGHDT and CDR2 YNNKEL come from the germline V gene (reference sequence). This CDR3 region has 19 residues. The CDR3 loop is CASSPRPGLAGDAYNEQFF.

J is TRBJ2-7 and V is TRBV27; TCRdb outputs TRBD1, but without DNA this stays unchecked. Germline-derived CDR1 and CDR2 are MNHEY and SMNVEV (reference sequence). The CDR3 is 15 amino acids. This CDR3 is CASRTRQGISYEQYF.

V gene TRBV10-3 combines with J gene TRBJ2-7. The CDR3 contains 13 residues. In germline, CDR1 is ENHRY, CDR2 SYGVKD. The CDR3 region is CAISESTAYEQYF.

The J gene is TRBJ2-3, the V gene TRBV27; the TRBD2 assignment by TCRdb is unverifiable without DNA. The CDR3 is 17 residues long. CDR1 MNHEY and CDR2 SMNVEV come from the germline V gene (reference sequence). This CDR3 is CASSLPISGRAENTQYF.

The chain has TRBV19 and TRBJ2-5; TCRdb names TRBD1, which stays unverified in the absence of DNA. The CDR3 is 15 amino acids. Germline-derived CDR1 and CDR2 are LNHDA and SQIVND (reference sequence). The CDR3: CASSLGTRAQETQYF.

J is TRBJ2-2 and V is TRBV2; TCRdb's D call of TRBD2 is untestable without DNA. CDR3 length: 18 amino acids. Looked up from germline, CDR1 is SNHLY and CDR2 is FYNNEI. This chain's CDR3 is CASSDPSGGTWNTGELFF.

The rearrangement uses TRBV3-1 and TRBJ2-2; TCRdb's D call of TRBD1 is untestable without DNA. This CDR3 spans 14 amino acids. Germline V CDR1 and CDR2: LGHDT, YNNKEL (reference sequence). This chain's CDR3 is CASRQVDNTGELFF.

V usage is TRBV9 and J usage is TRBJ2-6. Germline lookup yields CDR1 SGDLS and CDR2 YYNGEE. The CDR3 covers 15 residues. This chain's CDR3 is CASSVQGAGANVLTF.

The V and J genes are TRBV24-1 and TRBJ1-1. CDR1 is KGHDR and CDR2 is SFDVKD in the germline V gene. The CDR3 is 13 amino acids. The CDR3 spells CATSDRKGTEAFF.

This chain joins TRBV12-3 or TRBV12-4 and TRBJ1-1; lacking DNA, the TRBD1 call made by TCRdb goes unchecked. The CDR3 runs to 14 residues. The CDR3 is CASRPGQGGTEAFF.

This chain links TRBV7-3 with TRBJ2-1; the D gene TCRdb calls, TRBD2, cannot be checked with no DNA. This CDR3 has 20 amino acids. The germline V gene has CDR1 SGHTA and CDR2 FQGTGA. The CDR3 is CASSHSGTSGRGGPYNEQFF.

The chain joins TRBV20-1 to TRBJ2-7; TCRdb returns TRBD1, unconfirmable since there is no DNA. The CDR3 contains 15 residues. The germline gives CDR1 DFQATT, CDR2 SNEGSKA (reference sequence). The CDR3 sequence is CSARDGQGAPREQYF.

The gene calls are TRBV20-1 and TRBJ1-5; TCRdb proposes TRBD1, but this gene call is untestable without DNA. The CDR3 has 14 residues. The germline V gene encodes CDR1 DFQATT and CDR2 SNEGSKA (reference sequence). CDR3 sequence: CSANTRQGGQPQHF.

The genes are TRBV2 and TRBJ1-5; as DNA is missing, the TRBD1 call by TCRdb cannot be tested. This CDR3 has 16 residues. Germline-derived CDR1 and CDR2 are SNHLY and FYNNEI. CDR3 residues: CASSQGQGASNQPQHF.

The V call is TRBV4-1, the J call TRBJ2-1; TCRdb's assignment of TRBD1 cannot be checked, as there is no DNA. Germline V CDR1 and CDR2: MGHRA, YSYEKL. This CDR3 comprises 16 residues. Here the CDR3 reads CASSQGHRDRYNEQFF.

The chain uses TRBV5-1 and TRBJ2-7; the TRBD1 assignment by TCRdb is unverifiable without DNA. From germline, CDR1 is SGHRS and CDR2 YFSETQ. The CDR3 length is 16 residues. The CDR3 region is CASSPSPQDSSYEQYF.

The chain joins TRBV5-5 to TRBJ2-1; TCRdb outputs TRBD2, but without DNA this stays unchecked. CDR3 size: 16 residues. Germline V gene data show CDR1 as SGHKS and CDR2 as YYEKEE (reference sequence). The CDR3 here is CASSFSGLAGVNEQFF.

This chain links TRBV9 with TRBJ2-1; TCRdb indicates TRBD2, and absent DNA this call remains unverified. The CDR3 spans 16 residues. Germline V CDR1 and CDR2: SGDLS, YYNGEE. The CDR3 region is CASSVAMLAGDNEQFF.

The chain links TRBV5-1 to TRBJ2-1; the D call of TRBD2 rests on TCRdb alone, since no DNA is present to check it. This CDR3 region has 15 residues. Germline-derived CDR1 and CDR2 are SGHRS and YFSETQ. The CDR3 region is CASSLVASGTDEQFF.

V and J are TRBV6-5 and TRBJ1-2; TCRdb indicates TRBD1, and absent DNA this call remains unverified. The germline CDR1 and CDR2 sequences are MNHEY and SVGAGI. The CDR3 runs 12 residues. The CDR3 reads CASSWGSNGYTF.

The CDR3 region is CASSRQGQTYEQYF. V and J are TRBV12-3 or TRBV12-4 and TRBJ2-7; checking the TCRdb D call of TRBD1 is not possible without DNA. The CDR3 consists of 14 residues.